This TCR beta chain was profiled in a study of identical twins. General study results and limits: Findings depended on cross-sectional statistics rather than tracking the same donors. Weaker excess sharing between twins was seen in beta out-of-frame sequences. Insertions ran lower in abundant cord blood beta clonotypes, though not in memory repertoires.

From the 5' RACE reads, TCRdb called clonotypes with MiXCR, one entry per CDR3 protein. Here the sample spans some 900,000 distinct CDR3 sequences, 9% to 15% being singletons. Of note for this clonotype: No antigen is known for it.

The germline CDR1 and CDR2 sequences are LNHDA and SQIVND (reference sequence). The CDR3 totals 16 residues. V dropped 3 bases and J dropped 2; count of bases not matched to a gene: 6. This sample also appeared in a second study, on yellow fever vaccine responses in identical twins.

The rearrangement joins TRBV19 to TRBJ2-3; 9 nucleotides line up with TRBD2. This receptor was taken from a woman in her late teens or twenties in good health. Material: PBMCs. The CDR3 DNA follows: TGTGCCAGTAGTATCCGGCAGCGGGGGGACACAGATACGCAGTATTTT. Its protein product is CASSIRQRGDTDTQYF.